This TCR beta chain is drawn from a study of blood T cells in healthy people across ages. The CDR3 runs to 15 residues. V was clipped by 3 bases and J by 0 bases, with 10 bases between them. A second about 7 to 12 cycle PCR used barcoded and J-beta primers. In TCRdb, the 5' RACE reads were re-called with MiXCR into one record per CDR3 protein. The sample lists 1.8 million or so distinct CDR3 sequences, roughly two fifths occurring once. This clonotype has a handful of counts. This chain connects TRBV12-3 or TRBV12-4 to TRBJ2-3, with a tentative D call TRBD1 (6 bases). Sequencing was done on a sample of blood. The receptor comes from a human donor in good health. CDR3 sequence reads: CASSLDSLSTDTQYF. The CDR3 DNA reads TGTGCCAGCAGTTTGGACAGCTTGAGCACAGATACGCAGTATTTT.